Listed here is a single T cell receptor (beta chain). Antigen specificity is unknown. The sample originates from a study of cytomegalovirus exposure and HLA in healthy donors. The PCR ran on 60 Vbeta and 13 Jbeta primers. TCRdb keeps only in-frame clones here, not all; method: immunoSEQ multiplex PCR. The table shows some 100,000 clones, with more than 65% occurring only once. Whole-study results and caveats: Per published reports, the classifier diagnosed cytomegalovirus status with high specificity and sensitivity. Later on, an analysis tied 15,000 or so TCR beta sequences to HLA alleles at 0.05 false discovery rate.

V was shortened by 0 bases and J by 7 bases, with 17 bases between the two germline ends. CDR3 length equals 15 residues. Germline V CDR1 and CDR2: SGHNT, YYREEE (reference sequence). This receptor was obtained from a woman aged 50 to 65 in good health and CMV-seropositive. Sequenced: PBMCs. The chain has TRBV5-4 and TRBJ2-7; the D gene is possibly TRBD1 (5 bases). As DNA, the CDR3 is TGTGCCAGCAGCTTGGTGCAGGGTAGTTCCAGGGAGCAGTACTTC. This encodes CASSLVQGSSREQYF.